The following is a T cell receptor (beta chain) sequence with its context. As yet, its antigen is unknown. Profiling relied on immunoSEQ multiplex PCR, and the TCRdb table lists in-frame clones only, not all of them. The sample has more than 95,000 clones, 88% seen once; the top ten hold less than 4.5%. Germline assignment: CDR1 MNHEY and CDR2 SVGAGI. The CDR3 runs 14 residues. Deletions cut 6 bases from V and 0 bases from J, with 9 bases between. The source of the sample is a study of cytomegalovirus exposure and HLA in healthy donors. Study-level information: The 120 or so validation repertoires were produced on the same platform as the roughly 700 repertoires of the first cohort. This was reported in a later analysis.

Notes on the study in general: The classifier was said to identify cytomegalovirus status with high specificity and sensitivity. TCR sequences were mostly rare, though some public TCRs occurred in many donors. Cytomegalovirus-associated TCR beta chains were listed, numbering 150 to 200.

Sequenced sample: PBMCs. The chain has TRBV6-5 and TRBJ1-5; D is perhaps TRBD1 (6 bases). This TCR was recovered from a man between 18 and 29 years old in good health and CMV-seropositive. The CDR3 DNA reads TGTGCCAGCAGAGACAGGTATAGCAATCAGCCCCAGCATTTT. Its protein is CASRDRYSNQPQHF.